This T cell receptor (beta chain) appears in the sequencing data of a study of T cell responses to AZD1222 COVID-19 vaccine. This CDR3 has 12 residues. CDR1 SQVTM and CDR2 ANQGSEA come from the germline V gene. Between the trimmed V and J ends, which lost 6 bases and 4 bases, there was a span of 12 bases. TCRdb's table, derived via immunoSEQ multiplex PCR, lists solely in-frame clones and lacks some. The sample comprises 90,000 to 100,000 clones, over 75% of which are singletons, and about 2.5% rests with the top ten. The chain combines TRBV29-1 with TRBJ1-2; D might be TRBD1 (5 bases). The receptor was derived from an adult in good health. This material consisted of peripheral blood, taken on day 0 of AZD1222 vaccination. In DNA form, the CDR3 reads TGCAGCGTCCGGGGCTCTAGCTATGGCTACACCTTC. It encodes CSVRGSSYGYTF.